These 5 T cell receptor beta chains originate from one sample sequenced in a study of OX40 agonist ivuxolimab in advanced cancers. Assay: immunoSEQ multiplex PCR; the TCRdb copy retains only in-frame clones and omits some. The data contain tens of thousands of clones, approximately 88% of them singletons. This specimen was CD4+ or CD8+ T cells sorted from blood, taken in a trial of the OX40 agonist ivuxolimab. All receptors come from an adult with an advanced solid tumor such as melanoma, head and neck, liver or kidney cancer.

The V gene is TRBV6-5, the J gene TRBJ2-1; unclear D gene. Germline assignment: CDR1 MNHEY and CDR2 SVGAGI. With 7 bases removed from V and 0 bases from J, the gap between germline ends came to 10 bases. The CDR3 has 14 residues. The CDR3 protein is CASKRSYSYNEQFF. The CDR3 DNA reads as TGTGCCAGCAAACGGAGTTACTCCTACAATGAGCAGTTCTTC.

This clone was counted a few times. The chain couples TRBV29-1 to TRBJ2-1; D is undetermined. V was pared by 4 bases and J by 0 bases, with 7 bases between. The CDR3 consists of 13 residues. Germline CDR1 reads SQVTM; CDR2 reads ANQGSEA. In DNA form, the CDR3 reads TGCAGCGTTGCGACACGCTCCTACAATGAGCAGTTCTTC. This translates into CSVATRSYNEQFF.

The count of this clone is one. The V gene is TRBV6-1, the J gene TRBJ2-5; possibly TRBD2 for D (5 bases). The CDR3 spans 15 residues. CDR1 and CDR2 (germline): MNHNS, SASEGT. Trimming left V 7 bases short and J 4 bases short, with 19 bases between. CDR3 in DNA: TGTGCCAGCAAAGCTAAGGACTCCAGGATAGAGACCCAGTACTTC. The encoded protein is CASKAKDSRIETQYF.

V gene TRBV4-2 combines with J gene TRBJ2-5, with 13 bases matching TRBD2. The CDR3 contains 18 residues. With V trimmed by 3 bases and J by 1 base, 8 bases remained unmatched. Germline loops: CDR1 LGHNA, CDR2 YNFKEQ. The CDR3: CASSHAGLAGTTQETQYF. CDR3 in DNA: TGTGCCAGCAGCCATGCGGGACTAGCGGGGACAACCCAAGAGACCCAGTACTTC.

The genes are TRBV4-1 and TRBJ2-2; D gene unclear. Germline-derived CDR1 and CDR2 are MGHRA and YSYEKL. The length of the CDR3 is 13 residues. Trimming stripped 0 bases from V and 7 bases from J, with 6 bases between. DNA of the CDR3: TGCGCCAGCAGCCAAGAATGGCGCGGGGAGCTGTTTTTT. Amino acid sequence: CASSQEWRGELFF.